This TCR beta chain stems from a study of T cell responses to AZD1222 COVID-19 vaccine. Profiling relied on immunoSEQ multiplex PCR, and the TCRdb table lists in-frame clones only, not all of them. Among approximately 60,000 clones listed, approximately 85% were seen once. CDR1 is SEHNR and CDR2 is FQNEAQ in the germline V gene (reference sequence). This CDR3 spans 15 amino acids. V lost 5 bases and J lost 6, with 19 bases in between. This TCR was recovered from an adult in good health. The rearrangement uses TRBV7-9 and TRBJ1-1; possible D gene TRBD1, 6 bases. The sample was peripheral blood, taken on day 0 of MenACWY control vaccination. This chain's CDR3 is CASSPYQGLGAEAFF. CDR3 nucleotide sequence: TGTGCCAGCAGCCCCTACCAGGGGTTGGGGGCTGAAGCTTTCTTT.